The 22 T cell receptor beta chains presented below share a single source sample, sequenced in a study of blood T cell repertoires in COVID-19. Assay: immunoSEQ multiplex PCR; the TCRdb copy retains only in-frame clones and omits some. The top ten hold roughly 3.6% of the sample, which has under 60,000 clones, approximately 90% seen once. Sequenced material: peripheral blood. The receptor source for this set is a man aged 50 to 60 with acute or convalescent COVID-19.

The chain carries TRBV7-9 and TRBJ2-5; 7 nucleotides match TRBD2. V was clipped by 1 base and J by 0 bases; unmatched bases: 5. Germline values: CDR1 SEHNR, CDR2 FQNEAQ (reference sequence). The CDR3 extends over 16 amino acids. DNA of the CDR3: TGTGCCAGCAGCTTAGGAGGAAGCGGGAACCAAGAGACCCAGTACTTC. Protein product: CASSLGGSGNQETQYF.

The count of this clone is one. This chain links TRBV18 with TRBJ2-5; the match to TRBD2 covers 13 bases. Germline V gives CDR1 KGHSH, CDR2 LQKENI. The J segment lost 7 bases and the V segment lost 3 bases, leaving 8 bases of the junction unmatched. This CDR3 is built from 16 residues. The CDR3 DNA follows: TGTGCCAGCTCACCCGGGACTAGCGGGACCCAGGGGACCCAGTACTTC. It is translated as CASSPGTSGTQGTQYF. Complete variable domain (other parts from reference TRBV18 and TRBJ2-5): NAGVMQNPRHLVRRRGQEARLRCSPMKGHSHVYWYRQLPEEGLKFMVYLQKENIIDESGMPKERFSAEFPKEGPSILRIQQVVRGDSAAYFCASSPGTSGTQGTQYFGPGTRLLVL.

The chain has TRBV10-2 and TRBJ2-1; 8 nucleotides line up with TRBD2. The germline CDR1 and CDR2 sequences are WSHSY and SAAADI. V shed 6 bases and J 9 bases; nucleotides not matched to a gene: 10. There are 14 residues in the CDR3. The CDR3 nucleotides are TGCGCCAGCAGACTCCCGGGGGGGCGGAGTGAGCAGTTCTTC. Amino acid sequence: CASRLPGGRSEQFF.

This clone has just one count. The rearrangement links TRBV27 to TRBJ1-4; D not certain. V was shortened by 5 bases and J by 0 bases, with 7 bases between the two germline ends. The CDR3 sequence is 14 residues long. Germline CDR1 and CDR2: MNHEY and SMNVEV (reference sequence). The CDR3: CASSPLSTNEKLFF. CDR3 nucleotide sequence: TGTGCCAGCAGTCCTCTTTCAACTAATGAAAAACTGTTTTTT.

CDR3 residues: CASSTGGSNQPQHF. The DNA for the CDR3 is TGTGCCAGCTCAACAGGGGGCAGCAATCAGCCCCAGCATTTT. The chain uses TRBV18 and TRBJ1-5, with 9 bases lining up with TRBD1. The length of the CDR3 is 14 residues. The J segment lost 1 base and the V segment lost 5 bases, leaving 0 bases of the junction unmatched. CDR1 KGHSH and CDR2 LQKENI come from the germline V gene. Filled out from reference TRBV18 and TRBJ1-5, the complete variable domain reads NAGVMQNPRHLVRRRGQEARLRCSPMKGHSHVYWYRQLPEEGLKFMVYLQKENIIDESGMPKERFSAEFPKEGPSILRIQQVVRGDSAAYFCASSTGGSNQPQHFGDGTRLSIL.

The J gene is TRBJ2-5, the V gene TRBV19, with TRBD1 identical over 8 bases. This CDR3 is built from 14 residues. Germline V gene sequence: CDR1 LNHDA, CDR2 SQIVND (reference sequence). V shed 3 bases and J 4 bases; nucleotides not matched to a gene: 4. The CDR3 sequence: CASSIPGGGETQYF. As DNA, the CDR3 is TGTGCCAGTAGTATCCCAGGGGGCGGAGAGACCCAGTACTTC. The full variable domain, its missing parts supplied by reference TRBV19 and TRBJ2-5, is DGGITQSPKYLFRKEGQNVTLSCEQNLNHDAMYWYRQDPGQGLRLIYYSQIVNDFQKGDIAEGYSVSREKKESFPLTVTSAQKNPTAFYLCASSIPGGGETQYFGPGTRLLVL.

The chain carries TRBV18 and TRBJ2-5, with 8 positions matching TRBD1. Germline V gene sequence: CDR1 KGHSH, CDR2 LQKENI. The CDR3 spans 13 residues. V was pared by 5 bases and J by 5 bases, with 4 bases of the junction left unmatched. The DNA of the CDR3 is TGTGCCAGCTCAACGGACAGGGTTGAGACCCAGTACTTC. Protein sequence: CASSTDRVETQYF.

The chain has TRBV5-5 and TRBJ2-2; D is possibly TRBD2 (6 bases). CDR1 and CDR2 from the germline V gene are SGHKS and YYEKEE (reference sequence). CDR3 length: 14 amino acids. V was cut by 2 bases and J by 7 bases, with 12 bases left in between. The CDR3 DNA reads TGTGCCAGCAGCTTAGAGCCGGGAGACGGGGAGCTGTTTTTT. Translating gives CASSLEPGDGELFF. Drawing the rest from reference TRBV5-5 and TRBJ2-2, the complete variable domain is DAGVTQSPTHLIKTRGQQVTLRCSPISGHKSVSWYQQVLGQGPQFIFQYYEKEERGRGNFPDRFSARQFPNYSSELNVNALLLGDSALYLCASSLEPGDGELFFGEGSRLTVL.

The V gene is TRBV5-5, the J gene TRBJ2-3, with TRBD1 identical over 8 bases. The trim removed 4 bases at V and 6 bases at J, leaving 7 bases unmatched. The CDR3 contains 14 residues. Looked up from germline, CDR1 is SGHKS and CDR2 is YYEKEE (reference sequence). Here the CDR3 reads CASSRTGTEDTQYF. CDR3 sequence (DNA): TGTGCCAGCAGCCGGACAGGGACTGAGGATACGCAGTATTTT.

This clone was seen a handful of times. J is TRBJ2-1 and V is TRBV29-1, with a possible D match to TRBD1 (6 bases). This CDR3 region has 13 residues. V was cut by 0 bases and J by 12 bases, with 15 bases left in between. Germline V gene lookup returns CDR1 SQVTM and CDR2 ANQGSEA. CDR3 bases: TGCAGCGTTGAAGATGGGGGCCGGACTCGGCAGTTCTTC. Protein product: CSVEDGGRTRQFF.

The rearrangement uses TRBV6-6 and TRBJ2-7; 10 bases align to TRBD2. Per the germline V gene, CDR1 is MNHNY and CDR2 is SVGAGI (reference sequence). The CDR3 contains 19 residues. The V segment lost 6 bases and the J segment 0 bases; nucleotides outside the gene matches: 17. CDR3 in amino acids: CASSFGLPSSGRDSYEQYF. Written as DNA, the CDR3 is TGTGCCAGCAGCTTTGGTCTTCCCTCCAGCGGGAGGGACTCCTACGAGCAGTACTTC.

The chain uses TRBV11-2 and TRBJ2-7; tentative D call: TRBD1 (5 bases). Per the germline V gene, CDR1 is SGHAT and CDR2 is FQNNGV. The CDR3 covers 12 residues. V shed 4 bases and J shed 3 bases, with 7 bases lying between them. Written as DNA, the CDR3 is TGTGCCAGCAGCTCAGGACACTACGAGCAGTACTTC. Amino acids: CASSSGHYEQYF.

The J gene is TRBJ1-4, the V gene TRBV25-1; D is undetermined. The CDR3 loop spans 13 amino acids. Germline CDR1 and CDR2: MGHDK and SYGVNS. V lost 8 bases, J lost 0 bases, and 7 bases lay in between. The CDR3 nucleotides are TGTGCCAGCTCGCGGTCAACTAATGAAAAACTGTTTTTT. Translating gives CASSRSTNEKLFF.

The chain carries TRBV3-1 (or the pseudogene TRBV3-2) and TRBJ2-3; TRBD1 aligns across 7 bases. The length of the CDR3 is 15 residues. Trimming took 1 base from V and 2 from J; bases not matched to a gene: 3. Germline CDR1 is LGHDT and CDR2 is YNNKEL (reference sequence). CDR3 region: CASSQGQGITDTQYF. Written as DNA, the CDR3 is TGTGCCAGCAGCCAAGGACAGGGTATCACAGATACGCAGTATTTT.

The chain couples TRBV6-5 to TRBJ2-7; 7 bases line up with TRBD1. Losses at the gene ends were 10 bases for V and 4 bases for J; bases not matched to a gene: 4. Germline V gives CDR1 MNHEY, CDR2 SVGAGI. This CDR3 has 11 residues. This CDR3 is CATLDRYEQYF. DNA for the CDR3: TGTGCCACTCTGGACAGGTACGAGCAGTACTTC.

V is TRBV6-6 and J is TRBJ2-3; 7 bases are shared with TRBD2. The CDR3 is made up of 12 amino acids. Germline V lookup: CDR1 MNHNY, CDR2 SVGAGI (reference sequence). The V gene end was trimmed by 8 bases and the J gene end by 2 bases; junction bases not matched to a gene: 1. CDR3 nucleotides: TGTGCCAGCCGGGACTACACAGATACGCAGTATTTT. Amino acids: CASRDYTDTQYF.

The chain employs TRBV11-3 and TRBJ2-2; the match to TRBD2 covers 9 bases. CDR1 is SGHNT, CDR2 YENEEA, per germline. The CDR3 sequence is 17 residues long. V was clipped by 1 base and J by 4 bases; unmatched bases: 7. CDR3 nucleotides: TGTGCCAGCAGCTTAGGTCTAGCGGGAATGAGCACCGGGGAGCTGTTTTTT. As protein: CASSLGLAGMSTGELFF.

This clone was observed a handful of times. The J gene is TRBJ2-3, the V gene TRBV11-3; D gene ambiguous. This CDR3 region has 14 residues. V lost 1 base and J 2 bases, leaving 7 bases between the germline ends. Germline V gene data show CDR1 as SGHNT and CDR2 as YENEEA. This CDR3 reads CASSLGQNTDTQYF. CDR3 DNA: TGTGCCAGCAGCTTAGGCCAGAACACAGATACGCAGTATTTT.

This chain connects TRBV2 to TRBJ1-6; D perhaps matches TRBD1 (6 bases). The CDR3 extends over 17 amino acids. Germline CDR1 reads SNHLY; CDR2 reads FYNNEI. Trimming took 3 bases from V and 5 from J, leaving 17 bases between them. The CDR3 loop is CASSDKRPGQDNSPLHF. The DNA of the CDR3 is TGTGCCAGCAGTGACAAGAGACCGGGACAAGATAATTCACCCCTCCACTTT.

The chain joins TRBV7-8 to TRBJ2-1; maybe TRBD1 (6 bases). CDR3 length: 16 amino acids. Germline loops: CDR1 SGHVS, CDR2 FQNEAQ. Trimming took 0 bases from V and 8 from J, leaving 17 bases between them. CDR3 in DNA: TGTGCCAGCAGCTTAGCGCTATTTGGACAGTTTGATGAGCAGTTCTTC. Encoded protein: CASSLALFGQFDEQFF. Complete variable domain (other parts from reference TRBV7-8 and TRBJ2-1): GAGVSQSPRYKVAKRGQDVALRCDPISGHVSLFWYQQALGQGPEFLTYFQNEAQLDKSGLPSDRFFAERPEGSVSTLKIQRTQQEDSAVYLCASSLALFGQFDEQFFGPGTRLTVL.

The chain couples TRBV30 to TRBJ1-5; 12 nucleotides match TRBD1. With 2 bases clipped from V and 7 bases from J, the junction kept 3 bases outside the gene matches. CDR1 is GTSNPN and CDR2 is SVGIG in the germline V gene (reference sequence). The CDR3 sequence is 14 residues long. The CDR3 sequence: CAWSPGQGAQPQHF. CDR3 DNA: TGTGCCTGGAGTCCGGGACAGGGGGCCCAGCCCCAGCATTTT. The full variable domain, with the rest looked up from reference TRBV30 and TRBJ1-5, is SQTIHQWPATLVQPVGSPLSLECTVEGTSNPNLYWYRQAAGRGLQLLFYSVGIGQISSEVPQNLSASRPQDRQFILSSKKLLLSDSGFYLCAWSPGQGAQPQHFGDGTRLSIL.

As for this clone: Other DNA sequences in the same sample also yield this CDR3. The V gene is TRBV4-2, the J gene TRBJ2-7; 12 bases are a match to TRBD2. Per germline, CDR1 LGHNA and CDR2 YNFKEQ. The CDR3 extends over 16 amino acids. With 0 bases clipped from V and 7 bases from J, the junction kept 7 bases outside the gene matches. The CDR3 protein is CASSQELAGGPGEQYF. In DNA form, the CDR3 reads TGTGCCAGCAGCCAAGAGCTAGCGGGAGGGCCCGGAGAGCAGTACTTC.